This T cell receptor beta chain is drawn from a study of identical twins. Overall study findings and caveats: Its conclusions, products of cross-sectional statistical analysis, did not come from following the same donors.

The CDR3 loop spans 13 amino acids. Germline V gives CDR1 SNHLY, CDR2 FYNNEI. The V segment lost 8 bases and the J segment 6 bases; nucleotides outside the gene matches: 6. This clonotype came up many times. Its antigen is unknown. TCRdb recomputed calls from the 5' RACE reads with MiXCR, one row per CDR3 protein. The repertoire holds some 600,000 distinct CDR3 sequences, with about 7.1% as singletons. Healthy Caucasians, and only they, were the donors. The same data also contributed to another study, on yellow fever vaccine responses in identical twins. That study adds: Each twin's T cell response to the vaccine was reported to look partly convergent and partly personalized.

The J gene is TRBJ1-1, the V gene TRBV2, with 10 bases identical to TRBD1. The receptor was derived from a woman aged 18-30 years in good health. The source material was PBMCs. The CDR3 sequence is CASAGTGVAEAFF. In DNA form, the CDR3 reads TGTGCCAGCGCCGGGACAGGGGTGGCTGAAGCTTTCTTT.